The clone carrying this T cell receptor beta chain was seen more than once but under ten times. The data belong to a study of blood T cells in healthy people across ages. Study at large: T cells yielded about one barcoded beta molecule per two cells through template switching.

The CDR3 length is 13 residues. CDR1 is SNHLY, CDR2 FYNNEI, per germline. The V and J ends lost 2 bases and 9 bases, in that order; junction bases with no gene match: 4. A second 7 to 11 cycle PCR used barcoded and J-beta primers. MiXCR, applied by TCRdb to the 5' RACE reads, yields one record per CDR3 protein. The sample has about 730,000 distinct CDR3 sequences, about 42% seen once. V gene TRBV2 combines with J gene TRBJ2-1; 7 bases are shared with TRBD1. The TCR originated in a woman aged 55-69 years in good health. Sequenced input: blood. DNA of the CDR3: TGTGCCAGCAGTGAACAGCCAGGGGGTGAGCAGTTCTTC. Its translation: CASSEQPGGEQFF.